This record concerns one TCR beta chain sequence. The antigen is unknown. The V end was cut by 0 bases, the J end by 2 bases, with 10 bases between. The length of the CDR3 is 15 residues. Germline CDR1 reads MGHRA; CDR2 reads YSYEKL. This sample is part of a study of T cell responses to AZD1222 COVID-19 vaccine. Study-wide results and limits: Repertoire samples came only from after the peak T cell response. Two AZD1222 doses significantly raised spike-specific TCR breadth and depth over controls. Baseline serostatus was positive in only a handful of AZD1222 recipients. Donors skewed white British and female; clonal diversity was possibly underestimated.

Data came from immunoSEQ multiplex PCR; TCRdb stores just in-frame clones and leaves some out. Of over 65,000 clones listed, 92% are singletons. The source of this sequence is an adult in good health. The sample consisted of peripheral blood, taken on day 0 of MenACWY control vaccination. The V gene is TRBV4-1, the J gene TRBJ1-2; possible D gene TRBD1, 5 bases. The CDR3 reads CASSQDRDRNYGYTF. The CDR3, as DNA: TGCGCCAGCAGCCAAGATCGCGACAGAAACTATGGCTACACCTTC.